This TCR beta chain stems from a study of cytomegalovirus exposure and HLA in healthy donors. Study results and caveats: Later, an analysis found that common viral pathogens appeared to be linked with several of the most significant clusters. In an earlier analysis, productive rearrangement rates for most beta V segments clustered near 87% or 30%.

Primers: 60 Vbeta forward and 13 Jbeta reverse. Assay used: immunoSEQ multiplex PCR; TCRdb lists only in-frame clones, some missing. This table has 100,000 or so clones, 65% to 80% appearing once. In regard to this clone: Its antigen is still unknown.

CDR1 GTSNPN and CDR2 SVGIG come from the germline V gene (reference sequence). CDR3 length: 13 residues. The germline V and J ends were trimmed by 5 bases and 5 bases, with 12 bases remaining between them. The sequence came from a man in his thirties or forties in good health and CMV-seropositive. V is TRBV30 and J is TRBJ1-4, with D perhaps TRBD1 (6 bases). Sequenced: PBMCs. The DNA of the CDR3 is TGTGCCTGGGGGACACCTAAAAATGAAAAACTGTTTTTT. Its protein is CAWGTPKNEKLFF.